This T cell receptor (beta chain) was observed in a study of blood T cell repertoires in COVID-19. Study details: Samples representing acute and convalescent COVID-19 were sourced from the United States, Italy and Spain.

This table comes from immunoSEQ multiplex PCR, and its TCRdb copy is limited to in-frame clones, with some not included. The table has about 83,000 clones, 70% to 90% seen once. The ends lost 6 bases at V and 3 bases at J; junction bases unmatched: 5. In germline, CDR1 is SGHTA, CDR2 FQGNSA. The CDR3 extends over 14 amino acids. This clonotype was sampled from a woman older than 75 with acute or convalescent COVID-19. This sequence joins TRBV7-2 and TRBJ2-1; 7 bases match TRBD2. What was sequenced was peripheral blood. CDR3 protein: CASRSGTIYNEQFF. The CDR3 DNA is TGTGCCAGCAGGTCCGGGACTATCTACAATGAGCAGTTCTTC.